These 6 T cell receptor beta chains were sequenced from one sample in a study of blood T cells in healthy people across ages (dated by TCRdb to the mid-2010s). The library was generated by 5' RACE. Sequencing relied on an Illumina HiSeq 2500. The second PCR ran for roughly 7 to 11 cycles and used a J-beta primer mix along with a sample-barcoded 5' primer. TCRdb itself trimmed the public reads at Q25 with fastp, ran MiXCR and retained productive beta chains. Rows with one shared CDR3 protein collapse into an entry with the most common genes and DNA. The sample table contains over 600,000 distinct CDR3 sequences; only one count was recorded for 56% of them. Roughly 25% of the sample is held by the ten biggest clonotypes. The sample comprised blood. The source of these receptors is a man between 35 and 55 years old in good health.

The genes are TRBV12-3 or TRBV12-4 and TRBJ2-1, with D perhaps TRBD2 (7 bases). V was cut by 1 base and J by 8 bases, with 15 bases left in between. This CDR3 comprises 15 residues. CDR3 protein: CASSLGGGVLDEQFF. CDR3 bases: TGTGCCAGCAGTTTAGGAGGGGGGGTACTGGATGAGCAGTTCTTC.

This clonotype was seen a handful of times. V gene TRBV15 combines with J gene TRBJ2-5; D unresolved. The J call may be mistaken, given a closer DNA end match to TRBJ2-7. The CDR3 contains 15 residues. The V gene's germline CDR1 is LNHNV and CDR2 YYDKDF (reference sequence). CDR3 bases: TGTGCCACCAGCAGAGTGGGCAGTCACGGCGACGAGCAGTACTTC. Amino acids: CATSRVGSHGDEQYF.

The V and J genes are TRBV13 and TRBJ2-4; 9 positions agree with TRBD2. The DNA end is more similar to TRBJ2-5, so the J call may be wrong. The CDR3 totals 14 residues. In germline, CDR1 is PRHDT, CDR2 FYEKMQ (reference sequence). The CDR3, as DNA: TGTGCCAGCAGCTCGCGGGGGGGGCCACAGACCCAGTACTTC. Protein product: CASSSRGGPQTQYF.

The chain links TRBV5-1 to TRBJ2-5; D may be TRBD1 (5 bases). Matching the DNA end better, TRBJ2-7 makes the J call doubtful. Germline V gene sequence: CDR1 SGHRS, CDR2 YFSETQ. The CDR3 sequence is 14 residues long. CDR3 coding DNA: TGCGCCAGCAGCTTGGAGGAGATTCAGGGCGAGCAGTACTTC. Translation: CASSLEEIQGEQYF.

The chain links TRBV7-2 to TRBJ2-7; D is tentatively TRBD1 or TRBD2 (5 bases each). CDR1 and CDR2 (germline): SGHTA, FQGNSA. Trimming left V 6 bases short and J 4 bases short, with 19 bases between. This CDR3 contains 15 residues. CDR3: CASRSPLGEWYEQYF. The CDR3 DNA reads as TGTGCCAGCAGGTCCCCATTGGGGGAATGGTACGAGCAGTACTTC.

This clonotype has only a few counts. V is TRBV12-3 or TRBV12-4 and J is TRBJ2-7, with D tentatively TRBD1 (6 bases). Trimming shortened V by 0 bases and J by 0 bases, and 12 bases separated the two germline ends. The CDR3 sequence is 16 residues long. The CDR3 coding sequence is TGTGCCAGCAGTTTAGCAGTAGGACAGAGCTCCTACGAGCAGTACTTC. Its protein product is CASSLAVGQSSYEQYF.